The present entry profiles one T cell receptor beta chain with its context. The data belong to a study of PD-L1 blockade in urothelial cancer. On the study more broadly: Patients started atezolizumab around 2014, 1,200 mg intravenously every 3 weeks. Reported median T cell count for blood samples was over 110,000. Before enrollment, 0 to 3 chemotherapy regimens had been given to patients.

Trimming at V came to 1 base and at J to 8 bases, leaving 13 bases not matched to a gene. The length of the CDR3 is 18 residues. Per the germline V gene, CDR1 is SGHDN and CDR2 is FVKESK. Only in-frame clones appear in the TCRdb table, and some are missing; sequencing was by immunoSEQ multiplex PCR. The data show around 20,000 clones, 70% to 90% seen once. Peripheral blood mononuclear cells were collected from every patient before and during treatment, yielding between 1 and 8 samples per patient. Sample: PBMCs, taken around atezolizumab (anti-PD-L1) treatment. This clonotype was sampled from a man over 45 with urothelial cancer. This sequence joins TRBV14 and TRBJ2-1, with 11 bases lining up with TRBD2. The CDR3: CASSQVLSGRAMVDEQFF. The CDR3 nucleotides are TGTGCCAGCAGCCAAGTTCTTAGCGGGAGGGCCATGGTCGATGAGCAGTTCTTC.